This T cell receptor (beta chain) emerged from a study of blood T cell repertoires in COVID-19. The V gene's germline CDR1 is SGHTA and CDR2 FQGNSA. The CDR3 has 18 residues. J lost 3 bases, V lost 3 bases, and 8 bases had no gene match. Sequencing was performed with immunoSEQ multiplex PCR; in TCRdb, only in-frame clones are kept and a portion is missing. This sample has approximately 160,000 clones, with approximately 86% found just once. The source is a man aged 60 to 75 who had recovered from COVID-19. The genes are TRBV7-2 and TRBJ2-1; TRBD2 aligns across 13 bases. Sequenced material: peripheral blood. The CDR3 reads CASSLRGTSGVYYNEQFF. DNA of the CDR3: TGTGCCAGCAGCTTGAGGGGGACTAGCGGGGTATACTACAATGAGCAGTTCTTC.